Included here is one T cell receptor (beta chain) sequence, with context. TCRdb's table, derived via immunoSEQ multiplex PCR, lists solely in-frame clones and lacks some. The sample lists roughly 100,000 clones; about 89% were seen once. The CDR3 has 12 residues. The V end lost 9 bases, the J end lost 8 bases, and 14 bases lay between the germline ends. From germline, CDR1 is MDHEN and CDR2 SYDVKM. This entry is derived from a study of T cell changes during pregnancy in multiple sclerosis. This sequence joins TRBV28 and TRBJ2-1, with unresolved D. The material sequenced was peripheral blood, taken before pregnancy. The TCR comes from a female donor with multiple sclerosis, enrolled in a pregnancy study. This CDR3 is CASTRGVYEQFF. The DNA of the CDR3 is TGTGCCAGTACCCGCGGAGTCTATGAGCAGTTCTTC.